The 19 T cell receptor beta chains given below trace back to one sample, sequenced in a study of blood T cell dynamics during melanoma immunotherapy. Time point described: week 3, after first cycle of checkpoint inhibitor. Sequenced by immunoSEQ multiplex PCR; TCRdb stores in-frame clones only, minus some. Of roughly 7,000 clones listed, 70% to 90% were seen once; the top ten hold 30% to 40%. The input for sequencing was blood, taken from a patient treated with checkpoint blockade. The receptors were gathered from a human donor with melanoma. Some clones in this sample may be carry-over from other donors' samples.

V usage is TRBV27 and J usage is TRBJ1-3; D perhaps matches TRBD1 (5 bases). Germline CDR1 reads MNHEY; CDR2 reads SMNVEV (reference sequence). This CDR3 is 17 amino acids long. Trimming left V 6 bases short and J 0 bases short, with 18 bases between. The CDR3 sequence: CASRSGAGVSSGNTIYF. In nucleotides, the CDR3 is TGTGCCAGCAGGTCCGGGGCAGGCGTTTCCTCTGGAAACACCATATATTTT.

For this clone: A far bigger clonotype differs at one base, so this is likely a read error. The chain carries TRBV7-8 and TRBJ2-5; D unresolved. With the DNA end fitting TRBJ2-7 better, the J assignment may be wrong. The CDR3 extends over 12 amino acids. The V gene's germline CDR1 is SGHVS and CDR2 FQNEAQ. The DNA for the CDR3 is TGTGCCAGCAGCTTAACGAGCTACGAGCAGTACTTC. Its translation is CASSLTSYEQYF.

The chain combines TRBV5-1 with TRBJ2-2; no definite D call. The ends were cut back, 0 bases at V and 0 bases at J, with 3 bases in the middle. Germline CDR1 reads SGHRS; CDR2 reads YFSETQ. CDR3 length equals 14 residues. DNA for the CDR3: TGCGCCAGCAGCTTGGAGGCGAACACCGGGGAGCTGTTTTTT. Protein product: CASSLEANTGELFF.

The sample holds a few counts of this clone. This rearrangement joins TRBV29-1 to TRBJ1-5; D perhaps matches TRBD1 (6 bases). Trimming shortened V by 4 bases and J by 5 bases, and 12 bases separated the two germline ends. The germline V gene has CDR1 SQVTM and CDR2 ANQGSEA. The CDR3 length is 13 residues. CDR3 protein: CSVGTGTYQPQHF. The CDR3 region has the DNA TGCAGCGTTGGAACAGGGACATATCAGCCCCAGCATTTT.

The chain recombines TRBV12-5 with TRBJ1-2; no definite D call. The CDR3 spans 16 residues. The ends were cut back, 5 bases at V and 5 bases at J, with 21 bases in the middle. Germline-derived CDR1 and CDR2 are LGHNT and FRNRAP. The CDR3 region is CASGPGSRFESYGYTF. The CDR3 DNA is TGTGCTAGTGGTCCCGGAAGCAGGTTTGAGTCGTATGGCTACACCTTC.

The chain is built from TRBV9 and TRBJ2-7, with D maybe TRBD1 (6 bases). Germline CDR1 is SGDLS and CDR2 is YYNGEE. V was pared by 4 bases and J by 5 bases, with 13 bases between. The length of the CDR3 is 13 residues. The CDR3 is CASSRTDFNEQYF. The CDR3 DNA is TGTGCCAGCAGCCGGACAGATTTTAACGAGCAGTACTTC.

This clone showed up just once. The V call is TRBV4-1, the J call TRBJ2-2, with TRBD1 identical over 10 bases. Germline-derived CDR1 and CDR2 are MGHRA and YSYEKL. CDR3 length equals 19 residues. After removal of 5 bases from V and 0 bases from J, the junction contained 12 bases not matched to a gene. The CDR3 protein is CASSRTGTGAFANTGELFF. As DNA, the CDR3 is TGCGCCAGCAGCAGAACCGGGACAGGGGCGTTCGCGAACACCGGGGAGCTGTTTTTT.

The count of this clone is one. J is TRBJ2-7 and V is TRBV6-5, with no clear D. The germline V gene encodes CDR1 MNHEY and CDR2 SVGAGI. The CDR3 runs to 12 residues. Trimming removed 6 bases from V and 0 bases from J, with 6 bases in between. CDR3: CASRGSSYEQYF. The CDR3 DNA reads TGTGCCAGCAGGGGCAGCTCCTACGAGCAGTACTTC.

The chain has TRBV6-6 and TRBJ2-5, with D perhaps matching TRBD1 or TRBD2 (6 bases each). Per germline, CDR1 MNHNY and CDR2 SVGAGI (reference sequence). Trimming removed 5 bases from V and 3 bases from J, with 16 bases in between. This CDR3 is 15 amino acids long. The CDR3 DNA sequence: TGTGCCAGCAGTAGGAGGGGAAGGGACAAAGAGACCCAGTACTTC. Translated: CASSRRGRDKETQYF.

The chain recombines TRBV6-5 with TRBJ2-2; D unclear. Trimming removed 6 bases at V and 4 bases at J, with 9 bases between. The CDR3 totals 13 residues. CDR1 MNHEY and CDR2 SVGAGI come from the germline V gene. In DNA form, the CDR3 reads TGTGCCAGCAGCAGGATACTCACCGGGGAGCTGTTTTTT. Amino acids: CASSRILTGELFF.

The chain links TRBV5-1 to TRBJ2-7, with D perhaps matching TRBD1 (5 bases). The CDR3 consists of 16 residues. The V end lost 1 base, the J end lost 3 bases, and 17 bases lay between the germline ends. CDR1 is SGHRS and CDR2 is YFSETQ in the germline V gene. As DNA, the CDR3 is TGCGCCAGCAGCTTGAACGTTGGTACAGGAAGCTACGAGCAGTACTTC. It specifies CASSLNVGTGSYEQYF.

The CDR3 spells CASSLGIDGEVEQFF. The CDR3 nucleotides are TGTGCCAGCAGCTTAGGGATAGACGGGGAGGTTGAGCAGTTCTTC. The chain is built from TRBV7-8 and TRBJ2-1; possible D gene TRBD2, 6 bases. Germline-derived CDR1 and CDR2 are SGHVS and FQNEAQ. The CDR3 has 15 residues. Between the trimmed V and J ends, which lost 1 base and 9 bases, there was a span of 16 bases.

This clone was seen only once. CDR3 sequence reads: CASRGLQGTEAFF. In DNA, the CDR3 is TGTGCCAGCAGGGGACTCCAGGGAACTGAAGCTTTCTTT. The genes are TRBV5-8 and TRBJ1-1; maybe TRBD1 (5 bases). CDR1 is SGHTS, CDR2 YDEGEE, per germline. CDR3 size: 13 residues. The ends were cut back, 5 bases at V and 5 bases at J, with 13 bases in the middle. Variable domain in full (rest from reference TRBV5-8 and TRBJ1-1): EAGVTQSPTHLIKTRGQQATLRCSPISGHTSVYWYQQALGLGLQFLLWYDEGEERNRGNFPPRFSGRQFPNYSSELNVNALELEDSALYLCASRGLQGTEAFFGQGTRLTVV.

Concerning this clone itself: At one end the junction does not follow the germline gene, possibly because of a read error. The chain has TRBV5-1 and TRBJ2-7, with TRBD2 as a possible D gene (6 bases). Germline lookup yields CDR1 SGHRS and CDR2 YFSETQ. CDR3 length: 14 residues. CDR3 DNA sequence: TGTGCCAGCAGCTTGGTGGCTAGCGTAGCCGAGCAGTACTTC. This translates into CASSLVASVAEQYF.

V and J are TRBV4-3 and TRBJ1-5; D ambiguous. The CDR3 loop spans 16 amino acids. Per germline, CDR1 LGHNA and CDR2 YSLEER. V was clipped by 1 base and J by 7 bases, with 17 bases between them. CDR3: CASSQVLGEGDQPQHF. In nucleotides, the CDR3 is TGCGCCAGCAGCCAAGTTCTGGGAGAGGGCGACCAGCCCCAGCATTTT.

This sequence joins TRBV28 and TRBJ2-5; TRBD2 aligns across 7 bases. In germline, CDR1 is MDHEN, CDR2 SYDVKM. J was trimmed by 7 bases and V by 3 bases; bases with no gene match: 8. This CDR3 has 14 residues. CDR3 region: CASSFSGGRVTQYF. CDR3 DNA sequence: TGTGCCAGCAGTTTTTCGGGGGGTCGGGTGACCCAGTACTTC.

The rearrangement links TRBV15 to TRBJ2-1, with 9 positions matching TRBD1. After removal of 3 bases from V and 3 bases from J, the junction contained 3 bases not matched to a gene. The CDR3 runs 15 residues. The germline V gene has CDR1 LNHNV and CDR2 YYDKDF (reference sequence). The CDR3 DNA follows: TGTGCCACCAGCAGGACAGGGGGTAACTACAATGAGCAGTTCTTC. As protein: CATSRTGGNYNEQFF.

A few counts support this clone. This sequence joins TRBV14 and TRBJ2-2, with 8 bases that match TRBD2. Germline V lookup: CDR1 SGHDN, CDR2 FVKESK. The CDR3 loop spans 13 amino acids. V lost 5 bases to trimming and J lost 6 bases; unmatched junction nucleotides: 2. The CDR3 DNA follows: TGTGCCAGCAGCGGGACTAGATCCGGGGAGCTGTTTTTT. Translated, it gives CASSGTRSGELFF.

The genes are TRBV6-1 and TRBJ1-5; a weak D match, TRBD1 (5 bases). V lost 1 base to trimming and J lost 4 bases, with 17 bases between them. The CDR3 has 17 residues. Germline CDR1 is MNHNS and CDR2 is SASEGT. CDR3 protein: CASSEDPDPRGNQPQHF. The CDR3 DNA reads TGTGCCAGCAGTGAAGACCCTGACCCGAGGGGAAATCAGCCCCAGCATTTT.